The source of this T cell receptor (beta chain) is a study of T cells in Graves' hyperthyroidism and ophthalmopathy. This clonotype came up many times. Authors of the study amplified TCR beta CDR3 regions from RNA transcripts. Primed by the HTBI set, a first-round RT-PCR was run on the TCR CDR3. TCRdb re-analysed the multiplex PCR reads in MiXCR, keeping a single row per CDR3 protein. The table has 250,000 to 300,000 distinct CDR3 sequences, approximately 19% seen once; the top ten hold just under 40%. Losses at the gene ends were 1 base for V and 3 bases for J; bases not matched to a gene: 15. Germline values: CDR1 SGHAT, CDR2 FQDESV (reference sequence). The CDR3 extends over 20 amino acids.

The source material was blood. V gene TRBV11-1 combines with J gene TRBJ2-3; 11 bases are a match to TRBD2. This receptor was taken from a middle-aged man with Graves' ophthalmopathy. Written as DNA, the CDR3 is TGTGCCAGCAGCTTAGAGCGAGGTAGCGGGAGGGCCCGTGTAACAGATACGCAGTATTTT. Residues: CASSLERGSGRARVTDTQYF. Using reference TRBV11-1 and TRBJ2-3 for the parts outside the CDR3, the full variable domain is EAEVAQSPRYKITEKSQAVAFWCDPISGHATLYWYRQILGQGPELLVQFQDESVVDDSQLPKDRFSAERLKGVDSTLKIQPAELGDSAMYLCASSLERGSGRARVTDTQYFGPGTRLTVL.